This is a list of T cell receptor beta chains from one sample in a study of beta chain features in type 1 diabetes. Libraries were prepared by immunoSEQ multiplex PCR; TCRdb keeps only in-frame clonotypes and omits some of them. The sample has 300,000 to 350,000 clones, approximately 13% seen once; the top ten hold 0.015%. Sequencing was performed on naive CD4+ T cells from blood. These receptor sequences come from a woman aged 18-29 years with type 1 diabetes. CDR3s include the opening cysteine and the closing phenylalanine or tryptophan. A D gene is named only where the DNA matches it firmly. Expanded clones get a size class; other rows say once, few or many, or leave the size out.

NA	TRBV7-2	NA	TRBJ2-3	CASSSPSTDTQYF	TGTGCCAGCAGTTCCCCTAGCACAGATACGCAGTATTTT
TRBD1	TRBV5-1	few	TRBJ1-4	CASSLLGTANEKLFF	TGCGCCAGCAGCTTACTCGGGACAGCTAATGAAAAACTGTTTTTT
NA	TRBV30	few	TRBJ1-2	CAWIPQVSYGYTF	TGTGCCTGGATCCCCCAGGTTTCCTATGGCTACACCTTC
NA	TRBV11-2	NA	TRBJ2-3	CASSFGEAPSTDTQYF	TGTGCCAGCAGCTTCGGTGAGGCCCCGAGCACAGATACGCAGTATTTT
NA	TRBV2	few	TRBJ1-1	CASNMLGVTEAFF	TGTGCCAGCAATATGCTCGGGGTCACTGAAGCTTTCTTT
NA	TRBV7-2	few	TRBJ1-1	CASSLSGGHTEAFF	TGTGCCAGCAGCTTATCGGGGGGGCACACTGAAGCTTTCTTT
NA	TRBV27	few	TRBJ2-1	CASRSGSGPYNEQFF	TGTGCCAGCAGATCCGGAAGCGGTCCCTACAATGAGCAGTTCTTC
NA	TRBV9	NA	TRBJ2-5	CASSVVSTAGTQYF	TGTGCCAGCAGCGTAGTGAGTACGGCGGGGACCCAGTACTTC
NA	TRBV7-8	NA	TRBJ2-7	CASSLGTGRAYEQYF	TGTGCCAGCAGCTTAGGCACAGGGAGAGCCTACGAGCAGTACTTC
TRBD2	TRBV18	few	TRBJ2-1	CASSPQVGRDYNEQFF	TGTGCCAGCTCACCACAGGTCGGGAGGGATTACAATGAGCAGTTCTTC
TRBD2	TRBV7-2	few	TRBJ2-2	CASSSGLAGVGELFF	TGTGCCAGCAGCTCGGGACTAGCGGGAGTCGGGGAGCTGTTTTTT
NA	TRBV7-2	few	TRBJ2-3	CASSPRTRSDTQYF	TGTGCCAGCAGTCCTAGGACTCGCTCGGATACGCAGTATTTT
NA	TRBV10-3	NA	TRBJ2-7	CAINAGTSDGEQYF	TGTGCCATCAATGCCGGGACATCCGATGGAGAGCAGTACTTC
NA	TRBV7-2	NA	TRBJ1-2	CASSLRGSYGYTF	TGTGCCAGCAGCTTACGGGGTTCCTATGGCTACACCTTC
NA	TRBV28	NA	TRBJ2-1	CASSLIAYNEQFF	TGTGCCAGCAGTTTAATAGCCTACAATGAGCAGTTCTTC